This T cell receptor (beta chain) was sequenced for a study of T cells expressing NK-cell markers. On the study more broadly: Investigators obtained TCR beta repertoires from sorted CD3+CD56+NKG2C+, CD3+CD56+NKG2C- and CD3+CD56-NKG2C+ T cells. HCMV seropositivity marked seven of the eight sequenced donors; one was seronegative. Study-level results: Leadership of the CD3+CD56-NKG2C+ fraction also belonged to these clonotypes in several donors.

Looked up from germline, CDR1 is MGHDK and CDR2 is SYGVNS. This CDR3 spans 12 amino acids. UMI-tagged 5'RACE template switching yielded the TCR beta cDNA. From its re-call of the 5' RACE reads, TCRdb lists each CDR3 protein once, without DNA. The sample totals approximately 150,000 distinct CDR3 sequences. As for this clonotype: What it binds is unknown.

The sequenced sample was blood T cells: a sorted CD56 or NKG2C T cell subset, CD4+ or CD8+ T cells, or bulk PBMC T cells (not recorded which). This sequence joins TRBV25-1 and TRBJ1-2. The sequence came from a young man in good health. The CDR3: CASSAGNYGYTF.